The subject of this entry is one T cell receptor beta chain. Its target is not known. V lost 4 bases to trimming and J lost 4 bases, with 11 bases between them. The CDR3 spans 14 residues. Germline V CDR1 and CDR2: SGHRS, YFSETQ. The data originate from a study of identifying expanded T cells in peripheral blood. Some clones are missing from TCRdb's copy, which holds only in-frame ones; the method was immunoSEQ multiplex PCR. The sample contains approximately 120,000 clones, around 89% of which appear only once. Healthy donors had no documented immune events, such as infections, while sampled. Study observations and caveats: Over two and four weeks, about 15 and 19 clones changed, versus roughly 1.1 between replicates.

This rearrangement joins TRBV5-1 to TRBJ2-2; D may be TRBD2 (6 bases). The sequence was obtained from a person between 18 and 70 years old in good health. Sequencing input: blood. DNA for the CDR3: TGCGCCAGCAGCGGCGGGATCTCCACCGGGGAGCTGTTTTTT. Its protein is CASSGGISTGELFF. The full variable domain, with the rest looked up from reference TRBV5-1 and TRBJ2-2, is KAGVTQTPRYLIKTRGQQVTLSCSPISGHRSVSWYQQTPGQGLQFLFEYFSETQRNKGNFPGRFSGRQFSNSRSEMNVSTLELGDSALYLCASSGGISTGELFFGEGSRLTVL.